The clone carrying this TCR beta chain was observed at least ten times. Antigen specificity is unknown. TCRdb re-called the 5' RACE reads through MiXCR, storing one row per CDR3 protein. The sample contains approximately 600,000 distinct CDR3 sequences, roughly 6.6% of which appear only once. The CDR3 loop spans 13 amino acids. V lost 3 bases, J lost 4 bases, and 9 bases lay in between. This sample was taken from a study of identical twins. Study findings and constraints: Out-of-frame sharing of TCR alpha in monozygotic twins was underestimated by models. It was cross-sectional statistical analysis, not following the same donors, that the conclusions relied on.

The same sample was also used in a study of yellow fever vaccine responses in identical twins.

This chain joins TRBV12-3 or TRBV12-4 and TRBJ2-5; TRBD1 is a possible D gene (6 bases). The sequence came from a woman under 30 in good health. Sequenced input: PBMCs. Written as DNA, the CDR3 is TGTGCCAGCAGTTTTGCACAGGGAGAGACCCAGTACTTC. It yields the protein CASSFAQGETQYF.